Listed here are 28 T cell receptor beta chains from one sample, sequenced in a study of beta chain features in type 1 diabetes. Study-wide results and caveats: Among patients with Type 1 diabetes, TCRB CDR3s were moderately but significantly shorter in every one of the four CD4+ subsets.

Investigators reverse transcribed all isolated RNA, so they sequenced expressed TCRB transcripts. Profiling relied on immunoSEQ multiplex PCR, and the TCRdb table lists in-frame clones only, not all of them. Of approximately 150,000 clones in the sample, 10% to 15% were seen once. Their antigen targets remain unknown. Sequenced: central memory CD4+ T cells from blood. These receptors were taken from a man between 18 and 29 years old with type 1 diabetes.

The sample holds a few counts of this clone. This chain uses TRBV10-3 with TRBJ2-4; a weak D match, TRBD1 (6 bases). CDR3 length: 15 residues. V was trimmed by 2 bases and J by 0 bases, leaving 8 bases between them. Germline V gene data show CDR1 as ENHRY and CDR2 as SYGVKD. In DNA, the CDR3 is TGTGCCATCAGTGAGGGGGGCCTAGCCAAAAACATTCAGTACTTC. It encodes CAISEGGLAKNIQYF.

V gene TRBV7-9 combines with J gene TRBJ2-7; D tentatively reads TRBD1 or TRBD2 (5 bases each). Trimming stripped 5 bases from V and 0 bases from J, with 11 bases between. The CDR3 sequence is 14 residues long. CDR1 and CDR2 (germline): SEHNR, FQNEAQ (reference sequence). The CDR3 loop reads CASSPSGRSYEQYF. Written as DNA, the CDR3 is TGTGCCAGCAGCCCCTCGGGGCGCTCCTACGAGCAGTACTTC.

This rearrangement joins TRBV11-1 to TRBJ1-1, with 7 bases aligning to TRBD1. V was pared by 7 bases and J by 4 bases, with 12 bases of the junction left unmatched. The CDR3 sequence is 15 residues long. Germline values: CDR1 SGHAT, CDR2 FQDESV (reference sequence). CDR3 loop: CASTRRQGLSTEAFF. The CDR3 region has the DNA TGTGCCAGCACCCGCAGACAGGGTTTGAGCACTGAAGCTTTCTTT.

This clone came up many times. The chain employs TRBV28 and TRBJ1-4, with 8 nucleotides matching TRBD1. The J segment lost 7 bases and the V segment lost 10 bases, leaving 11 bases of the junction unmatched. The length of the CDR3 is 14 residues. Germline V lookup: CDR1 MDHEN, CDR2 SYDVKM. The CDR3 protein is CATRGQGTGEKLFF. DNA of the CDR3: TGTGCCACCAGGGGGCAAGGGACAGGTGAAAAACTGTTTTTT. Full variable domain (remainder filled in from reference TRBV28 and TRBJ1-4): DVKVTQSSRYLVKRTGEKVFLECVQDMDHENMFWYRQDPGLGLRLIYFSYDVKMKEKGDIPEGYSVSREKKERFSLILESASTNQTSMYLCATRGQGTGEKLFFGSGTQLSVL.

This clone came up a few times. The rearrangement uses TRBV25-1 and TRBJ2-5; D is unresolved. This CDR3 is built from 13 residues. The germline V and J ends were trimmed by 3 bases and 1 base, with 6 bases remaining between them. The V gene's germline CDR1 is MGHDK and CDR2 SYGVNS. CDR3 in DNA: TGTGCCAGCAGTGATCCGCCCCAAGAGACCCAGTACTTC. This gives the protein CASSDPPQETQYF.

In DNA, the CDR3 is TGTGCCAGCAGCTTCTTTAGCAGGGAGGCCTATGGCTACACCTTC. Residues: CASSFFSREAYGYTF. The J gene is TRBJ1-2, the V gene TRBV5-4; a possible D gene is TRBD1 (5 bases). V was cut by 2 bases and J by 4 bases, with 15 bases left in between. Germline V gene data show CDR1 as SGHNT and CDR2 as YYREEE (reference sequence). The CDR3 is 15 residues long.

This clone was counted a few times. V usage is TRBV6-1 and J usage is TRBJ2-7; possible D gene TRBD2, 5 bases. CDR1 and CDR2 (germline): MNHNS, SASEGT. CDR3 length equals 14 residues. Trimming cost V 4 bases and J 2 bases, with 12 bases left between them. The CDR3 nucleotides are TGTGCCAGCAGTGCAGGACTGGATCCCTACGAGCAGTACTTC. Translating gives CASSAGLDPYEQYF.

This clone was counted a few times. J is TRBJ1-1 and V is TRBV29-1; a possible D gene is TRBD1 (6 bases). CDR1 is SQVTM, CDR2 ANQGSEA, per germline. This CDR3 contains 15 residues. V lost 3 bases and J 2 bases, leaving 16 bases between the germline ends. CDR3 protein: CSVDGEAGANTEAFF. The CDR3 DNA reads as TGCAGCGTTGACGGAGAGGCAGGGGCCAACACTGAAGCTTTCTTT. The complete variable domain, with remaining parts taken from reference TRBV29-1 and TRBJ1-1, reads SAVISQKPSRDICQRGTSLTIQCQVDSQVTMMFWYRQQPGQSLTLIATANQGSEATYESGFVIDKFPISRPNLTFSTLTVSNMSPEDSSIYLCSVDGEAGANTEAFFGQGTRLTVV.

The sample holds a few counts of this clone. The chain carries TRBV19 and TRBJ1-1; D is undetermined. The CDR3 totals 14 residues. The V and J ends lost 0 bases and 10 bases respectively, with 15 bases between them. The germline V gene has CDR1 LNHDA and CDR2 SQIVND (reference sequence). CDR3 loop: CASSIDPGTGGAFF. The DNA of the CDR3 is TGTGCCAGTAGTATAGATCCGGGAACCGGAGGAGCTTTCTTT.

In this sample, this clone turned up a few times. The chain employs TRBV5-1 and TRBJ2-2; 8 bases match TRBD2. The J segment lost 0 bases and the V segment lost 4 bases, leaving 2 bases of the junction unmatched. Germline V gene data show CDR1 as SGHRS and CDR2 as YFSETQ. The CDR3 covers 15 residues. CDR3: CASSPGLANTGELFF. The CDR3 region has the DNA TGCGCCAGCAGCCCGGGACTAGCGAACACCGGGGAGCTGTTTTTT.

Concerning this clone itself: Other DNA sequences of this sample code for an identical CDR3. V gene TRBV4-2 combines with J gene TRBJ2-1; 7 bases are shared with TRBD2. Germline V gene lookup returns CDR1 LGHNA and CDR2 YNFKEQ. V shed 0 bases, J shed 3 bases, and the junction held 5 bases outside the gene matches. The CDR3 spans 16 residues. This CDR3 is CASSQDLGGNYNEQFF. The CDR3 DNA reads as TGTGCCAGCAGCCAAGATCTCGGGGGGAACTACAATGAGCAGTTCTTC.

This rearrangement joins TRBV19 to TRBJ1-2; D call uncertain. The germline V gene encodes CDR1 LNHDA and CDR2 SQIVND (reference sequence). The V gene lost 5 bases and the J gene lost 5 bases, with 18 bases spanning the gap. This CDR3 region has 15 residues. CDR3 bases: TGTGCCAGTAGTCCGCCCGTAAGGAATGATTATGGCTACACCTTC. Its protein is CASSPPVRNDYGYTF. Full variable domain (rest looked up from reference TRBV19 and TRBJ1-2): DGGITQSPKYLFRKEGQNVTLSCEQNLNHDAMYWYRQDPGQGLRLIYYSQIVNDFQKGDIAEGYSVSREKKESFPLTVTSAQKNPTAFYLCASSPPVRNDYGYTFGSGTRLTVV.

This clone was recorded at least ten times. J is TRBJ2-4 and V is TRBV7-4, with D unresolved. This CDR3 spans 14 amino acids. Trimming removed 1 base at V and 9 bases at J, with 13 bases between. Germline CDR1 is SGHVT and CDR2 is SQSDAQ. CDR3 region: CASSLVCLLGIQYF. The CDR3, as DNA: TGTGCCAGCAGCTTAGTCTGCCTACTGGGCATTCAGTACTTC.

There are a few counts of this clone. The chain combines TRBV14 with TRBJ1-1, with 9 bases lining up with TRBD1. With V trimmed by 1 base and J by 8 bases, 8 bases remained unmatched. Germline CDR1 is SGHDN and CDR2 is FVKESK. The CDR3 extends over 15 amino acids. CDR3 DNA sequence: TGTGCCAGCAGCCAAGTACAGGGGGCGTTATTCGAAGCTTTCTTT. It is translated as CASSQVQGALFEAFF.

This rearrangement joins TRBV4-2 to TRBJ2-3, with D possibly TRBD2 on 5 matching bases. Looked up from germline, CDR1 is LGHNA and CDR2 is YNFKEQ. CDR3 length: 18 amino acids. V was trimmed by 0 bases and J by 3 bases, leaving 19 bases between them. The CDR3 nucleotides read TGTGCCAGCAGCCAAGATTACTACGTAGCGAGTGGGACAGATACGCAGTATTTT. This translates into CASSQDYYVASGTDTQYF.

The chain uses TRBV6-5 and TRBJ2-7, with D hard to call. The CDR3 is made up of 12 amino acids. V lost 5 bases and J 4 bases, leaving 9 bases between the germline ends. Germline CDR1 is MNHEY and CDR2 is SVGAGI. The CDR3 DNA reads as TGTGCCAGCAGTCATGGACGTTACGAGCAGTACTTC. Protein product: CASSHGRYEQYF.

J is TRBJ2-5 and V is TRBV5-1, with 7 bases aligning to TRBD1. Germline V CDR1 and CDR2: SGHRS, YFSETQ. This CDR3 region has 15 residues. The junction had 6 bases not matched to a gene; V was cut back by 0 bases and J by 4 bases. The CDR3 sequence is CASSLEGDSLETQYF. CDR3 in DNA: TGCGCCAGCAGCTTGGAAGGGGACAGCCTAGAGACCCAGTACTTC. Filled out from reference TRBV5-1 and TRBJ2-5, the complete variable domain reads KAGVTQTPRYLIKTRGQQVTLSCSPISGHRSVSWYQQTPGQGLQFLFEYFSETQRNKGNFPGRFSGRQFSNSRSEMNVSTLELGDSALYLCASSLEGDSLETQYFGPGTRLLVL.

The chain has TRBV15 and TRBJ2-2; D is ambiguous. The CDR3 covers 15 residues. Germline V gives CDR1 LNHNV, CDR2 YYDKDF (reference sequence). Trimming stripped 1 base from V and 6 bases from J, with 12 bases between. The CDR3 here is CATSRGTVRAGELFF. The CDR3 nucleotides read TGTGCCACCAGCAGAGGGACGGTTAGGGCCGGGGAGCTGTTTTTT.

V is TRBV30 and J is TRBJ2-3, with 8 positions matching TRBD2. There are 15 residues in the CDR3. Losses at the gene ends were 4 bases for V and 1 base for J; bases not matched to a gene: 7. The germline gives CDR1 GTSNPN, CDR2 SVGIG (reference sequence). In nucleotides, the CDR3 is TGTGCCTGGACCCCCACTAGCGGACGCACAGATACGCAGTATTTT. It yields the protein CAWTPTSGRTDTQYF.

J is TRBJ2-7 and V is TRBV19; 7 nucleotides agree with TRBD1. The CDR3 length is 14 residues. Germline V lookup: CDR1 LNHDA, CDR2 SQIVND (reference sequence). V shed 6 bases and J 2 bases; nucleotides not matched to a gene: 7. The CDR3 is CASSSGQLPYEQYF. The CDR3 DNA is TGTGCCAGTAGCTCGGGACAGTTGCCCTACGAGCAGTACTTC.

This clone was counted at least ten times. The V call is TRBV9, the J call TRBJ2-1; TRBD2 matches at 13 bases. The CDR3 has 17 amino acids. Germline CDR1 is SGDLS and CDR2 is YYNGEE. The junction had 3 bases not matched to a gene; V was cut back by 3 bases and J by 0 bases. The CDR3 nucleotides read TGTGCCAGCAGCGCAGGACTAGCGGGGGCCTCCTACAATGAGCAGTTCTTC. Protein: CASSAGLAGASYNEQFF.

This clone was picked up a small number of times. The chain has TRBV30 and TRBJ1-5, with D possibly TRBD1 on 6 matching bases. The ends were cut back, 1 base at V and 2 bases at J, with 12 bases in the middle. CDR3 size: 15 residues. Germline CDR1 GTSNPN, CDR2 SVGIG (reference sequence). For the CDR3, the DNA is TGTGCCTGGAGTGGGGGGCACGGAGGCAATCAGCCCCAGCATTTT. Its translation: CAWSGGHGGNQPQHF.

CDR3 sequence reads: CAWSPLSLDTEAFF. In DNA, the CDR3 is TGTGCCTGGAGTCCTCTTTCGCTGGACACTGAAGCTTTCTTT. The chain combines TRBV30 with TRBJ1-1; no clear D. Trimming stripped 2 bases from V and 3 bases from J, with 13 bases between. Per the germline V gene, CDR1 is GTSNPN and CDR2 is SVGIG (reference sequence). This CDR3 has 14 residues.

The chain joins TRBV15 to TRBJ1-1, with 9 positions matching TRBD1. The V and J ends lost 0 bases and 7 bases, in that order; junction bases with no gene match: 6. The CDR3 contains 15 residues. Germline lookup yields CDR1 LNHNV and CDR2 YYDKDF (reference sequence). The CDR3: CATSRDRGTGSEAFF. The CDR3 DNA follows: TGTGCCACCAGCAGAGATCGGGGGACAGGGAGTGAAGCTTTCTTT.

The rearrangement uses TRBV29-1 and TRBJ2-2; D is possibly TRBD1 (5 bases). The ends were cut back, 3 bases at V and 4 bases at J, with 9 bases in the middle. Germline lookup yields CDR1 SQVTM and CDR2 ANQGSEA. CDR3 length equals 13 residues. CDR3 DNA: TGCAGCGTTGACCAGGGATTCACCGGGGAGCTGTTTTTT. Translated: CSVDQGFTGELFF.

The sample holds a few counts of this clone. The chain joins TRBV27 to TRBJ2-7; possibly TRBD1 for D (5 bases). CDR3 length: 12 amino acids. Trimming took off 1 base at V and 6 bases at J, with 7 bases between the two ends. Per the germline V gene, CDR1 is MNHEY and CDR2 is SMNVEV (reference sequence). This CDR3 reads CASSLWGAEQYF. Written as DNA, the CDR3 is TGTGCCAGCAGTTTATGGGGCGCCGAGCAGTACTTC.

This clone was recorded many times. The CDR3 region has the DNA TGTGCCAGCAGCTTAGGGGACTCTGTAGGAGAGACCCAGTACTTC. It encodes CASSLGDSVGETQYF. The rearrangement links TRBV7-2 to TRBJ2-5, with D possibly TRBD2 on 6 matching bases. Per the germline V gene, CDR1 is SGHTA and CDR2 is FQGNSA. V was trimmed by 1 base and J by 4 bases, leaving 13 bases between them. The CDR3 is made up of 15 amino acids.

The rearrangement links TRBV30 to TRBJ2-1, with D uncertain. The V gene lost 3 bases and the J gene lost 2 bases, with 17 bases spanning the gap. CDR1 and CDR2 from the germline V gene are GTSNPN and SVGIG (reference sequence). The length of the CDR3 is 16 residues. CDR3 nucleotide sequence: TGTGCCTGGAGCGCCACCCGGAGCAGTACCTACAATGAGCAGTTCTTC. Protein sequence: CAWSATRSSTYNEQFF. The full variable domain, its missing parts supplied by reference TRBV30 and TRBJ2-1, is SQTIHQWPATLVQPVGSPLSLECTVEGTSNPNLYWYRQAAGRGLQLLFYSVGIGQISSEVPQNLSASRPQDRQFILSSKKLLLSDSGFYLCAWSATRSSTYNEQFFGPGTRLTVL.